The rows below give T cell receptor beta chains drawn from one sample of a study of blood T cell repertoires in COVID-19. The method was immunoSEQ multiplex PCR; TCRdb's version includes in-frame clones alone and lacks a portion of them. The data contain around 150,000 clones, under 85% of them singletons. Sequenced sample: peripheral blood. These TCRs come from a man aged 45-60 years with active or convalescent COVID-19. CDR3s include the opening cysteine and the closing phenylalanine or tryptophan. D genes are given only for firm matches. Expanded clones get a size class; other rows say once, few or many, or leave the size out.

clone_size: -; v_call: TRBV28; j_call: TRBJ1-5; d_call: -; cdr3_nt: TGTGCCAGCAGCCTCACGGGGAGTCAGCCCCAGCATTTT; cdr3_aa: CASSLTGSQPQHF
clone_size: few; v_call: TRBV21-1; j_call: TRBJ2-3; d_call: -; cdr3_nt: TGTGCCAGCAGCGAACCGGGACTAGCGGGGCCCCTGCGAGGTGAAGATACGCAGTATTTT; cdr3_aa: CASSEPGLAGPLRGEDTQYF
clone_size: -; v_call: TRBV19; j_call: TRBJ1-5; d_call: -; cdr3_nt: TGTGCCAGCACAAGGGGTACCTCACAGCCCCAGCATTTT; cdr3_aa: CASTRGTSQPQHF
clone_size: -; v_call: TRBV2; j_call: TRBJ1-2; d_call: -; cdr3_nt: TGTGCCAGCAGTGGCACCGGACTCAGCGTTTATGGCTACACCTTC; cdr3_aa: CASSGTGLSVYGYTF
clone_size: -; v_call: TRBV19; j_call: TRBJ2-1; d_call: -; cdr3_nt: TGTGCCAGTAGTATCGGCCTAGCGCCCAATGAGCAGTTCTTC; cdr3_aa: CASSIGLAPNEQFF
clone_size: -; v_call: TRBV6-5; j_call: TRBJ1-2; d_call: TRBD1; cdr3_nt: TGTGCCAGCAGTCACAGGGGCCCCTATGGCTACACCTTC; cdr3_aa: CASSHRGPYGYTF
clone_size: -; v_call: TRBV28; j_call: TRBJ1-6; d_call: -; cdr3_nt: TGTGCCAGCAGTTTGTCACACTATAATTCACCCCTCCACTTT; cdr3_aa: CASSLSHYNSPLHF
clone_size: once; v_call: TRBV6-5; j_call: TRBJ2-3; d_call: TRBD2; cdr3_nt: TGTGCCAGCAGTTTCAGTAGCGGGAGGGCCACCGATACGCAGTATTTT; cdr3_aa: CASSFSSGRATDTQYF
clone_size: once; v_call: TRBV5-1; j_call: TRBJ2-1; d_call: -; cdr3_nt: TGCGCCAGCAGCTTGGCGGGAACCAATGGGCAGTTCTTC; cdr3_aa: CASSLAGTNGQFF
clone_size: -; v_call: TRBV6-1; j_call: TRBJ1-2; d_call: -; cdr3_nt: TGTGCCAGCAGTGAAGCGGGCTATGCCTATGGCTACACCTTC; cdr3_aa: CASSEAGYAYGYTF
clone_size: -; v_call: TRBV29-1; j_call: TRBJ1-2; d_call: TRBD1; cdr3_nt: TGCAGCGTTAACCGGGACAGGGGGTTTGTGGGCTACACCTTC; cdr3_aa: CSVNRDRGFVGYTF
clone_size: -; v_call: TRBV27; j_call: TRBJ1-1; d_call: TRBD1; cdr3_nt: TGTGCCAGCAGTTCACAGGGGATAGGCACTGAAGCTTTCTTT; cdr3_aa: CASSSQGIGTEAFF
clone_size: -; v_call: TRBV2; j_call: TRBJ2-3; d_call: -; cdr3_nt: TGTGCCCAAGCTAAGGCTAGCAGTGAGGATACGCAGTATTTT; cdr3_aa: CAQAKASSEDTQYF
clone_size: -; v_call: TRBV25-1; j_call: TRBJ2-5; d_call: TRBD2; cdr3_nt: TGTGCCAGCAGTAAGGGACTAGCAGACTTTCTGGAGACCCAGTACTTC; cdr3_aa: CASSKGLADFLETQYF
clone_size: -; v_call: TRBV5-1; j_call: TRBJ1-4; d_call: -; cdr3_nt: TGCGCCAGCAGCTTGGGGGGCGGCACTAATGAAAAACTGTTTTTT; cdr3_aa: CASSLGGGTNEKLFF
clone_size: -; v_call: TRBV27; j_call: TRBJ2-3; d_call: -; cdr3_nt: TGTGCCAGCAGTTGGGCCTTTACAGATACGCAGTATTTT; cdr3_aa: CASSWAFTDTQYF
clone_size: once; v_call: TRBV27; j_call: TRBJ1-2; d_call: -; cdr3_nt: TGTGCCAGCAGTTTAATGGGGGGGCGGAGAGGCTACACCTTC; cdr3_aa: CASSLMGGRRGYTF
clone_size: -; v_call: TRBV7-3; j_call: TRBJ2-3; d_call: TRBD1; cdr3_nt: TGTGCCAGCAGCTTAACGCCAGGGACAGGGGAAACAGATACGCAGTATTTT; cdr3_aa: CASSLTPGTGETDTQYF
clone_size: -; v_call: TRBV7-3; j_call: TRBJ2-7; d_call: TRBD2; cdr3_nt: TGTGCCAGCAGCCCACAGCCCAGCGGGGGAACCTACGAGCAGTACTTC; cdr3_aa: CASSPQPSGGTYEQYF
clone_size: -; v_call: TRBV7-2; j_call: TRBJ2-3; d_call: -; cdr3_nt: TGTGCCAGCAGCTCCGCCCAGCGGGCGGATACGCAGTATTTT; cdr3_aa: CASSSAQRADTQYF
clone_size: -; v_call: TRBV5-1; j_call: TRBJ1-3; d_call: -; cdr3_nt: TGCGCCAGCAGCTTTGGAAGCGATGGAAACACCATATATTTT; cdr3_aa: CASSFGSDGNTIYF
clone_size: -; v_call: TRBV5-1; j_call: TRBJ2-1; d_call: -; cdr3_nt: TGCGCCAGCAGCTTGGCCCCGGGCAGGGCCACCTACAATGAGCAGTTCTTC; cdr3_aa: CASSLAPGRATYNEQFF
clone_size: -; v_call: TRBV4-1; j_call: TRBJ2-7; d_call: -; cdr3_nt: TGCGCCAGCAGCCAAGGGCGGACAATGAGCTCCTACGAGCAGTACTTC; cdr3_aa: CASSQGRTMSSYEQYF
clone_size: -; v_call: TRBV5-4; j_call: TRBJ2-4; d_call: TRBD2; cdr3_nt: TGTGCCAGCAGCTTGTATACTAGCGGCGAAAACATTCAGTACTTC; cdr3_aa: CASSLYTSGENIQYF
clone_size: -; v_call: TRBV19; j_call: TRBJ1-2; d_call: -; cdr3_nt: TGTGCCAGTAGTACTACAGGGCTCTATGGCTACACCTTC; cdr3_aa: CASSTTGLYGYTF
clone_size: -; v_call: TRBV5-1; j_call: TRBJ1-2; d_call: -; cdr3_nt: TGCGCCAGCAGCTTGGATGATTTGGAGGGCAAGGAATATGGCTACACCTTC; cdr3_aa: CASSLDDLEGKEYGYTF
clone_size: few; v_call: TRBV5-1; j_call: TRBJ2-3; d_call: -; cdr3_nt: TGCGCCAGCAGCTTGGTGGGGGGTACGCAGTATTTT; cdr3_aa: CASSLVGGTQYF
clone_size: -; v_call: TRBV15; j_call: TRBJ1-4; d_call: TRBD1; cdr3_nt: TGTGCCACCAGCAGAAACCTCTGGACAGGGAATGAAAAACTGTTTTTT; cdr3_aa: CATSRNLWTGNEKLFF
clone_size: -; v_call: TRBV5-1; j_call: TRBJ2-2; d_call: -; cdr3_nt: TGCGCCAGCAGCTTGGACCAGGCAAACACCGGGGAGCTGTTTTTT; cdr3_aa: CASSLDQANTGELFF
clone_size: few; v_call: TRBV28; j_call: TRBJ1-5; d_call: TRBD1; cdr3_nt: TGTGCCAGCACCAAGGACAGGGGGCTTAGCAATCAGCCCCAGCATTTT; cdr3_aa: CASTKDRGLSNQPQHF
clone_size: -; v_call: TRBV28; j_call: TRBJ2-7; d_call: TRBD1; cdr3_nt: TGTGCCAGCAGTTTATTAGGGACAGGGACCTACGAGCAGTACTTC; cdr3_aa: CASSLLGTGTYEQYF
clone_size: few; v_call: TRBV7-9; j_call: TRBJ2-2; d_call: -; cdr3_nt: TGTGCCAGCAGCCAACAAGCAGGCTTTAGCACCGGGGAGCTGTTTTTT; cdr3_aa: CASSQQAGFSTGELFF
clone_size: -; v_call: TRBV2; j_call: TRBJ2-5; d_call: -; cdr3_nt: TGTGCCAGCACCAGGGCCCAAGAGACCCAGTACTTC; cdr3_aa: CASTRAQETQYF
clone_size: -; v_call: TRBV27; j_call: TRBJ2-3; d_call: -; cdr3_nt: TGTGCCAGCAGCCACGGGGGAGGCACAGATACGCAGTATTTT; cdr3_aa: CASSHGGGTDTQYF
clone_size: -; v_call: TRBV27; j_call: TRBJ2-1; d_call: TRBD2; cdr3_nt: TGTGCCAGCAGTTTTCAACGACCGGGACAAGCGGGGGATGAGCAGTTCTTC; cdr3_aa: CASSFQRPGQAGDEQFF
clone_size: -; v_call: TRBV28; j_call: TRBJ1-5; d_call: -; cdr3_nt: TGTGCCAGCAGTTTATACCGGGATAGTCAGCCCCAGCATTTT; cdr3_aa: CASSLYRDSQPQHF
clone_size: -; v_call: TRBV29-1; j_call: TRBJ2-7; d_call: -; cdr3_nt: TGCAGCGTTGAAGAAACTACGGAGCAGTACTTC; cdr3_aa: CSVEETTEQYF
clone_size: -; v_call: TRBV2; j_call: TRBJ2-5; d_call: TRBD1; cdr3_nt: TGTGCCACCTCTAGGGGGACAGGGGGCGGTAAGACCCAGTACTTC; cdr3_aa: CATSRGTGGGKTQYF
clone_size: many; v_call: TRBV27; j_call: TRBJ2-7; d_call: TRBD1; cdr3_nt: TGTGCCAGCAGTTTCGTCGTAGGGACAGGGTCCTACGAGCAGTACTTC; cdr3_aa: CASSFVVGTGSYEQYF
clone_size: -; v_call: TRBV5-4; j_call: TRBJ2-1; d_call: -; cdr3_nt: TGTGCCAGCAGCTTATACCAGGGGAATGAGCAGTTCTTC; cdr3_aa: CASSLYQGNEQFF
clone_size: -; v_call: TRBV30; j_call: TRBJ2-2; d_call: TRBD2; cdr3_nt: TGTGCCTGGAGTGGGGGACTAGCTGAGGCCGGGGAGCTGTTTTTT; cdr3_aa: CAWSGGLAEAGELFF